This T cell receptor beta chain was profiled in a study of T-cell memory formation after mild COVID-19. Study in general: In these data, TCR clusters were largely donor specific. Study-level results: Mainly in CM and EM were contracting CD4+ clones; CD8+ were in EMRA.

5'RACE primed at constant segments yielded TCR alpha and TCR beta cDNA libraries bearing sample barcodes and UMIs. TCRdb analysed the 5' RACE reads with MiXCR anew, one entry per CDR3 protein. The table records about 470,000 distinct CDR3 sequences, 15% to 20% of them present only once. This clonotype occurred many times. The antigen remains unidentified. The CDR3 contains 13 residues. Trimming removed 6 bases from V and 2 bases from J, with 11 bases in between. The clonotype was recovered from an adult woman who had mild COVID-19 (a few samples of this study predate the infection). Cell type and time point are not known. The rearrangement uses TRBV12-3 or TRBV12-4 and TRBJ2-7; D perhaps matches TRBD2 (5 bases). The sequenced material came from PBMCs or a T cell subset sorted from them (not recorded which). CDR3 protein: CASSPDSTYEQYF. In DNA, the CDR3 is TGTGCCAGCAGCCCGGACTCGACCTACGAGCAGTACTTC.